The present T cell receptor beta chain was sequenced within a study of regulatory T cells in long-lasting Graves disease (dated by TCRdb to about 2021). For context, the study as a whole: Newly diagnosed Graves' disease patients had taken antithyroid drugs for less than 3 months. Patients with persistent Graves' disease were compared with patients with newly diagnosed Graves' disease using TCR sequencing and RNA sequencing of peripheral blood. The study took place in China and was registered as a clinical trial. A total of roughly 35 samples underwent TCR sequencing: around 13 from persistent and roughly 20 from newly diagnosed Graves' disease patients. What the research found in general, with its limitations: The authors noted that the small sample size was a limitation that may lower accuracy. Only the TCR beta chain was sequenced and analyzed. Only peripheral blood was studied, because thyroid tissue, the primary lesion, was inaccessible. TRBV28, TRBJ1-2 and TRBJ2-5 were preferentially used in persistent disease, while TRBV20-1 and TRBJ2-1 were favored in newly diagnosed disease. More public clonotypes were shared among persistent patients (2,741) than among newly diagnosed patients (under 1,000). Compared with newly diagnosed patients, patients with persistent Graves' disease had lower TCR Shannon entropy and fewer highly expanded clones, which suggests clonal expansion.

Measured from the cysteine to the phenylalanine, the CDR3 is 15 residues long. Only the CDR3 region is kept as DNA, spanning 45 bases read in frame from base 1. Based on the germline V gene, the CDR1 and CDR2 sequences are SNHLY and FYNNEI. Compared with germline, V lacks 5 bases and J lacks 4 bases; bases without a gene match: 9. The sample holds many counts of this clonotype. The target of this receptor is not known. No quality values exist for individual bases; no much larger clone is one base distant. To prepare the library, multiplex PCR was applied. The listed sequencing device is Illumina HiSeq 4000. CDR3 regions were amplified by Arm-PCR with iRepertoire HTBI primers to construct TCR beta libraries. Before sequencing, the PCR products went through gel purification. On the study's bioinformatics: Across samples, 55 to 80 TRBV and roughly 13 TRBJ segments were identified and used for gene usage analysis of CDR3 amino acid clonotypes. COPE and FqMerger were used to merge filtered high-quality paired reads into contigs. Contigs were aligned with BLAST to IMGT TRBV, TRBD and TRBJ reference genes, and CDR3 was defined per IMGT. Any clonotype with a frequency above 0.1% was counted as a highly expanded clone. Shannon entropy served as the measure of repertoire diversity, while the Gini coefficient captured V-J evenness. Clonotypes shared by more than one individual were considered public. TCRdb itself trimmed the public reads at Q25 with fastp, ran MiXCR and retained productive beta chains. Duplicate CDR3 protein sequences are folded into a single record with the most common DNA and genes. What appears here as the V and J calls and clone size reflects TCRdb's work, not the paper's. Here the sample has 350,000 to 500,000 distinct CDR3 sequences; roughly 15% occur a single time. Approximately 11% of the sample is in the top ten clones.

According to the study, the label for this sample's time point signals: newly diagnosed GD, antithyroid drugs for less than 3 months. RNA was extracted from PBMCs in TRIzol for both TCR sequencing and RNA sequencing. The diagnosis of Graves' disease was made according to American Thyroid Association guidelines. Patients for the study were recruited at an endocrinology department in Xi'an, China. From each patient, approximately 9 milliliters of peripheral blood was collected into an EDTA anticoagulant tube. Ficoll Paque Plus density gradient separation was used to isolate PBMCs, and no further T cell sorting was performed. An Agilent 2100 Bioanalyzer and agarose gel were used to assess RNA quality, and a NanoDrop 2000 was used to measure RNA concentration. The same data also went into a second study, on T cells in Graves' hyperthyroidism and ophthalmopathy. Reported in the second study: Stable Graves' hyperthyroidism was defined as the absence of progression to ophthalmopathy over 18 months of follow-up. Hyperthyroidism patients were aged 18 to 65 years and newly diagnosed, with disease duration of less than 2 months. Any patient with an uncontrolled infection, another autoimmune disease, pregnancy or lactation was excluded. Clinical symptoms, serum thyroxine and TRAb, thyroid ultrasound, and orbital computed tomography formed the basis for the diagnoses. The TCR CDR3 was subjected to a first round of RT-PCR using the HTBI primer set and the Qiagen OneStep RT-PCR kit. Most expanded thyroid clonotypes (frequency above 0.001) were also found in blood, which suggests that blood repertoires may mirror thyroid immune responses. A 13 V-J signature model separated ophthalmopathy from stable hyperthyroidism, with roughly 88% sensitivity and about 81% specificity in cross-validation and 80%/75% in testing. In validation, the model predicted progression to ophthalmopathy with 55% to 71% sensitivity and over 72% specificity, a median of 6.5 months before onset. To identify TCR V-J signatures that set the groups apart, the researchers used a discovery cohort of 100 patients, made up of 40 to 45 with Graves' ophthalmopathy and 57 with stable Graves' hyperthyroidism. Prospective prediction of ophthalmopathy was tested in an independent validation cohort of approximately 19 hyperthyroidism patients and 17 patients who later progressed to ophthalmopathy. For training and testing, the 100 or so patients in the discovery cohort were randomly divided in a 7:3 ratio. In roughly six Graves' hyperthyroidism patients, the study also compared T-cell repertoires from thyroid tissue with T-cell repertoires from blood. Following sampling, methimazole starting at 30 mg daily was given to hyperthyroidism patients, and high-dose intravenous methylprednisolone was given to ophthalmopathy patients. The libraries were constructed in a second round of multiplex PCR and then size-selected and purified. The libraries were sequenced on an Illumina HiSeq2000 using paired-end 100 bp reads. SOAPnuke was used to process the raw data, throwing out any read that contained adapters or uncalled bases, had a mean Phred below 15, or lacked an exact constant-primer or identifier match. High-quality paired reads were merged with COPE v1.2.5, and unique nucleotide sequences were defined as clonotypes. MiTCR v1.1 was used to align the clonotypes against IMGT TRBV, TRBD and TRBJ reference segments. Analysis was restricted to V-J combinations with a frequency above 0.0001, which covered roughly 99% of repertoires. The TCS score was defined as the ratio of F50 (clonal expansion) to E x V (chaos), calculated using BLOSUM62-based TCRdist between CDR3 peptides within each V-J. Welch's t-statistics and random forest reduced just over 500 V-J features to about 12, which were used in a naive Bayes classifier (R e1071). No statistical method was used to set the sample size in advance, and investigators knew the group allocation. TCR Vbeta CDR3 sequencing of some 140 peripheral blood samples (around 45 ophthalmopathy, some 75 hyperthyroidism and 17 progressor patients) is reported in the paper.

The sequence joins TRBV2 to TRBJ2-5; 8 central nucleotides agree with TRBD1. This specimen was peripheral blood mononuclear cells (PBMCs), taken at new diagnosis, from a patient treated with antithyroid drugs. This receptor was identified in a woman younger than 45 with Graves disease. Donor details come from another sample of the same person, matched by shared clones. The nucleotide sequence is TGTGCCAGCAGTCTACAGGGACAGGAGTTAGAGACCCAGTACTTC. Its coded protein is CASSLQGQELETQYF.